What follows describes a single T cell receptor (beta chain). What this receptor recognizes is not known. Given a much more abundant clone one base away, this may be a read error. Reading the germline V gene (reference sequence) gives CDR1 LNHDA and CDR2 SQIVND. Germline trimming amounts to 7 bases on V and 7 bases on J, with 16 as the count of junction bases outside the gene matches. The cysteine opens and the phenylalanine closes a CDR3 of 16 amino acids. This entry keeps only the CDR3 DNA: 48 bases, framed from base 1. These data are taken from a study of T cells in Graves' hyperthyroidism and ophthalmopathy (dated by TCRdb to about 2019). Notes on the research overall: Peripheral blood was sampled at the time of initial diagnosis, prior to any treatment. A discovery cohort of about 95 patients, about 44 with Graves' ophthalmopathy and about 60 with stable Graves' hyperthyroidism, was used to find distinguishing TCR V-J signatures. For training and testing, the 100 or so patients in the discovery cohort were randomly divided in a 7:3 ratio. Once sampling was done, hyperthyroidism patients were given methimazole at a starting dose of 30 mg daily, whereas ophthalmopathy patients were given high-dose intravenous methylprednisolone. Prospective prediction of ophthalmopathy was tested in an independent validation cohort of 18 to 20 hyperthyroidism patients and 17 patients who later progressed to ophthalmopathy. The paper describes TCR Vbeta CDR3 sequencing of 140 or so peripheral blood samples, made up of 43 ophthalmopathy patients, around 78 hyperthyroidism patients and about 17 progressor patients. In six Graves' hyperthyroidism patients, the study also compared T-cell repertoires from thyroid tissue with T-cell repertoires from blood.

Amplification of TCR beta CDR3 regions was carried out from RNA transcripts. A first-round RT-PCR of the TCR CDR3 used the HTBI primer set with the Qiagen OneStep RT-PCR kit. Libraries were constructed in a second round of multiplex PCR, after which size selection and purification were carried out. The libraries were sequenced on an Illumina HiSeq2000 using paired-end 100 bp reads. Per the original workflow: SOAPnuke was used to process the raw data, throwing out any read that contained adapters or uncalled bases, had a mean Phred below 15, or lacked an exact constant-primer or identifier match. COPE v1.2.5 was used to merge the high-quality paired reads, and each unique nucleotide sequence was defined as a clonotype. MiTCR v1.1 was used to align clonotypes to the IMGT TRBV, TRBD and TRBJ reference segments. The analysis included only V-J combinations with a frequency above 0.0001, which together covered around 99% of the repertoires. The TCS score was defined as F50 (clonal expansion) divided by E x V (chaos), with BLOSUM62-based TCRdist calculated between CDR3 peptides within each V-J. Welch's t-statistics and random forest reduced 450 to 600 V-J features to under 15, which were used in a naive Bayes classifier (R e1071). Thyroid-blood repertoire similarity was quantified with the Morisita-Horn index. The public reads were reanalyzed by TCRdb: fastp trimming at Q25, MiXCR alignment, in-frame beta chains only. CDR3 protein sequences are deduplicated, and each keeps its most common genes and DNA. The V and J calls reflect TCRdb's pipeline rather than the authors' work. The sample table lists about 680,000 distinct CDR3 sequences, 30% to 40% of them with a count of one. The top ten clonotypes cover around a third of the sample.

The full study reports these points: Sample size was not statistically predetermined, and blinding of investigators to group allocation was not performed. In validation, progression to ophthalmopathy was predicted by the model with almost 71% sensitivity and 72% to 85% specificity, a median of about 6 months before onset. Blood samples also contained most of the expanded thyroid clonotypes (frequency above 0.001), which suggests that blood repertoires may reflect thyroid immune responses. Ophthalmopathy was separated from stable hyperthyroidism by a 13 V-J signature model, with around 90% sensitivity and about 84% specificity obtained in cross-validation and 80%/75% obtained in testing.

Graves' hyperthyroidism was defined as stable when no progression to ophthalmopathy occurred over 18 months of follow-up. Hyperthyroidism patients were aged 18 to 65 years and newly diagnosed, with disease duration of less than 2 months. The study excluded patients with uncontrolled infections, other autoimmune diseases, pregnancy or lactation. Clinical symptoms, serum thyroxine and TRAb, thyroid ultrasound, and orbital computed tomography formed the basis for the diagnoses. PBMCs were separated from 8 to 10 ml of fresh peripheral blood using Ficoll-Paque density gradient centrifugation. Trizol reagent was used to extract total RNA, and RNA quality was then checked on an Agilent 2100 Bioanalyzer.

Recombination joined TRBV19 with TRBJ1-2; 9 bases in the junction line up with TRBD1. Input material: blood. The source is a woman in her forties with Graves' hyperthyroidism. The CDR3 protein is CASTRDRVRRDGGYTF. The nucleotide sequence is given as TGTGCCAGTACCCGGGACAGGGTGCGGAGGGACGGTGGCTACACCTTC.